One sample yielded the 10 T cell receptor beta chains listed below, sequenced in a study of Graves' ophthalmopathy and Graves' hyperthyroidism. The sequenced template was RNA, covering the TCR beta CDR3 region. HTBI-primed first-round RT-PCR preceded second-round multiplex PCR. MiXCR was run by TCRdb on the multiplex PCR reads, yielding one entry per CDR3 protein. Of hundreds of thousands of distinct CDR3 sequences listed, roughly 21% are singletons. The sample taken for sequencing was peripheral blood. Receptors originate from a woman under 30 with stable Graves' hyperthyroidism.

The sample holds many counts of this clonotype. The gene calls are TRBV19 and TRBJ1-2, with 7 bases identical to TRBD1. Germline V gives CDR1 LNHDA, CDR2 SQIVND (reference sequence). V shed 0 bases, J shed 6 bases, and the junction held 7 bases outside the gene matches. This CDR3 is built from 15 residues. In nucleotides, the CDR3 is TGTGCCAGTAGTATAGATCCCGACAGGGATGATGGCTACACCTTC. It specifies CASSIDPDRDDGYTF.

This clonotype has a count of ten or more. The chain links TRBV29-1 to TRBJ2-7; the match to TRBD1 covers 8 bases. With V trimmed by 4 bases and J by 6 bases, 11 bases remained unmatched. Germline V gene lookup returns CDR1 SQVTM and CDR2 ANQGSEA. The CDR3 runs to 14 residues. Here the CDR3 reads CSVVGTGKVFEQYF. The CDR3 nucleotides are TGCAGCGTTGTTGGGACAGGAAAGGTCTTCGAGCAGTACTTC.

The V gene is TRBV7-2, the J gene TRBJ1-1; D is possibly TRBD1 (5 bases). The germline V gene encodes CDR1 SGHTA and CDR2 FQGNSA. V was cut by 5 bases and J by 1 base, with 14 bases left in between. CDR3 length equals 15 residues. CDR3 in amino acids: CASSPWGRTNTEAFF. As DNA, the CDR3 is TGTGCCAGCAGCCCGTGGGGACGGACGAACACTGAAGCTTTCTTT.

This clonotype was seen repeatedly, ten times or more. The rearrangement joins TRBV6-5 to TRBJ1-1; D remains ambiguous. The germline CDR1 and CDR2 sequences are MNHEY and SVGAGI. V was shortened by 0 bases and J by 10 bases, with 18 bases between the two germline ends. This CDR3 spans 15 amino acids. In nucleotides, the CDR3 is TGTGCCAGCAGTTACTCCCCCAACCCAGACCACGGAGCTTTCTTT. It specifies CASSYSPNPDHGAFF.

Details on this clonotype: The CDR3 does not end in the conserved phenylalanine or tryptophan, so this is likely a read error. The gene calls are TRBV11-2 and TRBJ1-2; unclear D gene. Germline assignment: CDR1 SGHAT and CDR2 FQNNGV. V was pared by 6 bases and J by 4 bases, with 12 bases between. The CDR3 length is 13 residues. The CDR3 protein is CASSMGEAYGYTY. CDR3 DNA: TGTGCCAGCAGTATGGGAGAGGCCTATGGCTACACCTAC.

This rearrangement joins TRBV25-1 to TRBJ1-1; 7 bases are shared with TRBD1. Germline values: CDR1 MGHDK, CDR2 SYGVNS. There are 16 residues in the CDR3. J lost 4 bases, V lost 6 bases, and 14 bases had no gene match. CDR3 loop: CASSPITGESATEAFF. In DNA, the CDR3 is TGTGCCAGCAGCCCCATCACAGGGGAATCGGCCACTGAAGCTTTCTTT.

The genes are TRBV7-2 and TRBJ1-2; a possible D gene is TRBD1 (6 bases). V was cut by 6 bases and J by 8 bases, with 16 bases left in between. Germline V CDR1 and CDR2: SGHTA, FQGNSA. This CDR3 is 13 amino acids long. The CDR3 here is CASRPGGQRGYTF. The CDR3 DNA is TGTGCCAGCAGACCTGGGGGCCAAAGAGGCTACACCTTC.

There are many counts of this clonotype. CDR3 DNA: TGTGCCAGCAGTGAAGCCGCATTTCGGCGGCAGCTCCAAGAGACCCAGTACTTC. Translated: CASSEAAFRRQLQETQYF. This chain links TRBV2 with TRBJ2-5; no definite D call. This CDR3 is built from 18 residues. The V end was cut by 0 bases, the J end by 1 base, with 18 bases between. Germline values: CDR1 SNHLY, CDR2 FYNNEI.

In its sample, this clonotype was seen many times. CDR3: CSVELTGEPNQPQHF. The CDR3 region has the DNA TGCAGCGTTGAACTAACCGGGGAACCCAATCAGCCCCAGCATTTT. The chain uses TRBV29-1 and TRBJ1-5; D unclear. The ends were cut back, 2 bases at V and 3 bases at J, with 14 bases in the middle. From germline, CDR1 is SQVTM and CDR2 ANQGSEA. The CDR3 contains 15 residues.

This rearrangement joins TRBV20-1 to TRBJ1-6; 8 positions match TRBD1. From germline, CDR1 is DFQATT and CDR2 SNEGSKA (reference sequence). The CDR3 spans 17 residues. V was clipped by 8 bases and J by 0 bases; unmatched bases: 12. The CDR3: CSTQTGERSSYNSPLHF. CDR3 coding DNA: TGCAGTACACAGACAGGGGAGAGGAGCTCCTATAATTCACCCCTCCACTTT.